Presented here are 15 T cell receptor beta chains from one specimen sequenced in a study of T-cell memory formation after mild COVID-19 listed by TCRdb under 2021. Library generation was performed with 5' RACE. The data were produced on an Illumina NovaSeq 6000. TCRdb itself trimmed the public reads at Q25 with fastp, ran MiXCR and retained productive beta chains. One record per CDR3 amino acid sequence lists the most common genes and DNA. A total of 250,000 or so distinct CDR3 sequences appear in this sample, 15% to 20% of them only once. 20% to 25% of the sample is held by the ten biggest clonotypes. The sequenced sample was PBMCs or a T cell subset sorted from them (not recorded which). The source of these receptors is a young man who had mild COVID-19 (a few samples of this study predate the infection). The sample titles of this study are shuffled in the database, so cell type and time point are left out; the donor was told from shared clones.

This clonotype has just a few counts. The V and J genes are TRBV20-1 and TRBJ2-6; D gene ambiguous. The CDR3 runs 15 residues. V lost 1 base, J lost 0 bases, and 7 bases lay in between. Per germline, CDR1 DFQATT and CDR2 SNEGSKA (reference sequence). Here the CDR3 DNA reads TGCAGTGCTAGAGGGACGTACTCTGGGGCCAACGTCCTGACTTTC. Translation gives CSARGTYSGANVLTF.

In its sample, this clonotype was seen a few times. The V and J genes are TRBV27 and TRBJ1-5, with D tentatively TRBD1 (5 bases). CDR1 is MNHEY and CDR2 is SMNVEV in the germline V gene (reference sequence). Between the trimmed V and J ends, which lost 4 bases and 5 bases, there was a span of 27 bases. The CDR3 covers 19 residues. The chain's CDR3 is CASSSGSTGRMFRHQPQHF. The CDR3 nucleotides read TGTGCCAGCAGTTCGGGATCCACGGGACGGATGTTCCGACATCAGCCCCAGCATTTT.

V gene TRBV7-6 combines with J gene TRBJ1-1; D unclear. Trimming pared 0 bases from V and 7 bases from J, leaving 15 bases between. The CDR3 spans 15 residues. CDR1 is SGHVS and CDR2 is FNYEAQ in the germline V gene. The CDR3 DNA sequence: TGTGCCAGCAGCTTAGCCACCCGGGGAGGTGGTGAAGCTTTCTTT. Its translation is CASSLATRGGGEAFF.

The sample holds many counts of this clonotype. This chain uses TRBV5-1 with TRBJ2-5, with 8 positions matching TRBD1. The length of the CDR3 is 15 residues. J gave up 0 bases and V 4 bases, and 5 bases lay outside the gene matches. Germline assignment: CDR1 SGHRS and CDR2 YFSETQ. The CDR3 sequence: CASSPGQVNQETQYF. CDR3 in DNA: TGCGCCAGCAGCCCGGGACAGGTTAACCAAGAGACCCAGTACTTC.

The V gene is TRBV12-3 or TRBV12-4, the J gene TRBJ1-5; unclear D gene. This CDR3 comprises 15 residues. V lost 5 bases and J 4 bases, leaving 15 bases between the germline ends. The CDR3 DNA is TGTGCCAGCAGTCTCTCATGGACGGCTAATCAGCCCCAGCATTTT. Protein sequence: CASSLSWTANQPQHF.

This clonotype was recorded a few times. This rearrangement joins TRBV28 to TRBJ1-1; no clear D. This CDR3 has 16 residues. The germline gives CDR1 MDHEN, CDR2 SYDVKM. Trimming left V 3 bases short and J 5 bases short, with 19 bases between. CDR3 DNA sequence: TGTGCCAGCAGTTTTTCTTTCAAGGAGTCGAGGACTGAAGCTTTCTTT. As protein: CASSFSFKESRTEAFF. Variable domain in full (rest from reference TRBV28 and TRBJ1-1): DVKVTQSSRYLVKRTGEKVFLECVQDMDHENMFWYRQDPGLGLRLIYFSYDVKMKEKGDIPEGYSVSREKKERFSLILESASTNQTSMYLCASSFSFKESRTEAFFGQGTRLTVV.

The gene calls are TRBV6-2 or TRBV6-3 and TRBJ2-2; TRBD2 is a possible D gene (6 bases). The CDR3 consists of 17 residues. In germline, CDR1 is MNHEY, CDR2 SVGEGT. V lost 0 bases to trimming and J lost 0 bases, with 11 bases between them. CDR3 DNA sequence: TGTGCCAGCAGTTACTCGGGGACGGGGGCGAACACCGGGGAGCTGTTTTTT. This sequence encodes CASSYSGTGANTGELFF.

The chain combines TRBV6-2 or TRBV6-3 with TRBJ2-7, with 8 bases identical to TRBD1. CDR1 is MNHEY and CDR2 is SVGEGT in the germline V gene. V was pared by 2 bases and J by 2 bases, with 2 bases of the junction left unmatched. CDR3 length equals 14 residues. The chain's CDR3 is CASSYGTGTYEQYF. The CDR3 DNA is TGTGCCAGCAGTTACGGGACAGGCACCTACGAGCAGTACTTC.

This clonotype was recorded a few times. The V gene is TRBV12-3 or TRBV12-4, the J gene TRBJ2-7, with 7 positions matching TRBD2. This CDR3 spans 12 amino acids. Germline trimming cut 3 bases from V and 9 bases from J; bases unmatched to any gene: 5. The CDR3 is CASSFWGGRQYF. The CDR3 DNA follows: TGTGCCAGCAGTTTTTGGGGGGGGAGGCAGTACTTC.

V is TRBV7-2 and J is TRBJ2-1; the D gene is possibly TRBD1 (7 bases). This CDR3 has 15 residues. Germline values: CDR1 SGHTA, CDR2 FQGNSA. Trimming took 6 bases from V and 2 from J, leaving 14 bases between them. The CDR3 spells CASSRTGEAYNEQFF. CDR3 coding DNA: TGTGCCAGCAGTCGAACAGGGGAGGCCTACAATGAGCAGTTCTTC.

This chain links TRBV6-4 with TRBJ2-1; 7 bases are a match to TRBD1. The CDR3 is 14 residues long. Germline assignment: CDR1 MRHNA and CDR2 SNTAGT. V gave up 0 bases and J gave up 8 bases; unmatched junction bases: 4. CDR3 nucleotide sequence: TGTGCCAGCAGTGACTCTAAGGGGGCCGATGAGCAGTTCTTC. Protein product: CASSDSKGADEQFF.

There are a few counts of this clonotype. The V gene is TRBV23-1, the J gene TRBJ2-4; tentative D call: TRBD1 (5 bases). TRBV23-1 is labeled an ORF, and its function is uncertain. This CDR3 spans 15 amino acids. Trimming removed 3 bases at V and 0 bases at J, with 9 bases between. The CDR3: CASSHLTVAKNIQYF. CDR3 nucleotide sequence: TGCGCCAGCAGTCATTTGACAGTAGCCAAAAACATTCAGTACTTC.

The chain combines TRBV20-1 with TRBJ1-1; D uncertain. V was trimmed by 0 bases and J by 6 bases, leaving 11 bases between them. The germline CDR1 and CDR2 sequences are DFQATT and SNEGSKA (reference sequence). The CDR3 runs to 13 residues. The CDR3 loop is CSARDMGTPEAFF. CDR3 nucleotides: TGCAGTGCTAGAGATATGGGCACCCCTGAAGCTTTCTTT.

This clonotype turned up a few times. This sequence joins TRBV24-1 and TRBJ2-1, with D perhaps TRBD2 (5 bases). V was cut by 3 bases and J by 4 bases, with 12 bases left in between. The V gene's germline CDR1 is KGHDR and CDR2 SFDVKD. The CDR3 totals 15 residues. The CDR3 loop reads CATSDSSARYNEQFF. The CDR3 coding sequence is TGTGCCACCAGTGATAGTAGCGCTCGGTACAATGAGCAGTTCTTC.

The rearrangement links TRBV7-2 to TRBJ2-3; D assignment may be TRBD1 or TRBD2 (5 bases each). CDR1 and CDR2 from the germline V gene are SGHTA and FQGNSA. The CDR3 contains 17 residues. V was clipped by 5 bases and J by 1 base, with 19 bases between them. The CDR3 protein is CASSRRGTLRGTDTQYF. CDR3 sequence (DNA): TGTGCCAGCAGCCGACGTGGGACCCTGAGGGGCACAGATACGCAGTATTTT.